The 2 T cell receptor beta chains below come from one sample, sequenced in a study of T cell repertoires in cytomegalovirus infection. One entry per CDR3 protein, called by TCRdb with MiXCR from the reads. In the table there are 230,000 or so distinct CDR3 sequences, 17% of which are singletons. Sequences were obtained from CD8+ T cells from PBMCs. The receptor source for this set is a human donor in good health (CMV status not recorded). Some clones in this sample may be carry-over from other donors' samples.

In DNA form, the CDR3 reads TGTGCCACCAGCAAACACCGGGACAGGGGAAATAATTCACCCCTCCACTTT. Its protein is CATSKHRDRGNNSPLHF. This chain uses TRBV15 with TRBJ1-6; 10 positions match TRBD1. CDR1 is LNHNV, CDR2 YYDKDF, per germline (reference sequence). This CDR3 contains 17 residues. V dropped 4 bases and J dropped 5; count of bases not matched to a gene: 8.

In this sample, this clonotype turned up once. V usage is TRBV7-9 and J usage is TRBJ1-6, with D hard to call. The ends were cut back, 1 base at V and 0 bases at J, with 4 bases in the middle. Germline V gene data show CDR1 as SEHNR and CDR2 as FQNEAQ (reference sequence). The CDR3 extends over 15 amino acids. Here the CDR3 DNA reads TGTGCCAGCAGCTTAGGACCCTCCTATAATTCACCCCTCCACTTT. Translated: CASSLGPSYNSPLHF.